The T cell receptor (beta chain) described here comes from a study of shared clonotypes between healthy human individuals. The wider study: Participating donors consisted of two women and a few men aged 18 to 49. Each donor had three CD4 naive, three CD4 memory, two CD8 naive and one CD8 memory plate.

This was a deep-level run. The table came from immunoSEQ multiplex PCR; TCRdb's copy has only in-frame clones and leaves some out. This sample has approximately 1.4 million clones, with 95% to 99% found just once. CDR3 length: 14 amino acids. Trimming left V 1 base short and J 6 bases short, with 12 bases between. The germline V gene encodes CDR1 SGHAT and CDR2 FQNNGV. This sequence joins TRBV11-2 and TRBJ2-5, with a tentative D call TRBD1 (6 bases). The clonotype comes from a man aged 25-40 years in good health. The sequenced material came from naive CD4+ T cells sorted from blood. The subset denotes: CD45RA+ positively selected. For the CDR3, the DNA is TGTGCCAGCAGCTTAGTCAGGGGTAGGAAGACCCAGTACTTC. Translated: CASSLVRGRKTQYF.